These 18 T cell receptor beta chains were sequenced from one sample in a study of radiation and T cells in renal cell carcinoma. Time point: blood 4 weeks post-SBRT, at nephrectomy. As for treatment: 15 Gy SBRT to primary tumor, nephrectomy 4 weeks later. Repertoires were generated with immunoSEQ multiplex PCR, while TCRdb's copy carries only in-frame clones and drops some. The sample records approximately 150,000 clones, about 88% being singletons. Sequences were derived from blood, sampled from a patient whose treatment included radiotherapy and nephrectomy. All receptors derive from a woman aged 50 to 60 with renal cell carcinoma.

This clone has just one count. The chain couples TRBV5-4 to TRBJ2-7; 12 bases are shared with TRBD2. V was pared by 0 bases and J by 12 bases, with 7 bases of the junction left unmatched. In germline, CDR1 is SGHNT, CDR2 YYREEE (reference sequence). The CDR3 length is 14 residues. CDR3 nucleotides: TGTGCCAGCAGCTTGGGCACTAGCGGGAGGCCTTCGTACTTC. This encodes CASSLGTSGRPSYF.

The rearrangement joins TRBV6-1 to TRBJ1-1; 8 positions agree with TRBD1. This CDR3 is 13 amino acids long. V trimming: 4 bases; J trimming: 11 bases; junction bases outside the gene matches: 9. Germline values: CDR1 MNHNS, CDR2 SASEGT. CDR3 DNA: TGTGCCAGCAGTGCGGTACAGGGGGGGGCCGCTTTCTTT. This translates into CASSAVQGGAAFF.

The chain couples TRBV5-1 to TRBJ2-5, with 9 positions matching TRBD1. The V gene's germline CDR1 is SGHRS and CDR2 YFSETQ. V lost 1 base and J lost 6; bases outside the gene matches: 4. The CDR3 has 14 amino acids. The DNA for the CDR3 is TGCGCCAGCAGCTTGAGGGACAGGGTAAAGACCCAGTACTTC. Protein sequence: CASSLRDRVKTQYF.

The chain uses TRBV19 and TRBJ2-3; 7 bases are shared with TRBD2. Germline loops: CDR1 LNHDA, CDR2 SQIVND (reference sequence). The CDR3 has 15 amino acids. J gave up 0 bases and V 3 bases, and 3 bases lay outside the gene matches. CDR3 bases: TGTGCCAGTAGTATGCGACTAGCTAGCACAGATACGCAGTATTTT. Encoded protein: CASSMRLASTDTQYF. Variable domain in full (rest from reference TRBV19 and TRBJ2-3): DGGITQSPKYLFRKEGQNVTLSCEQNLNHDAMYWYRQDPGQGLRLIYYSQIVNDFQKGDIAEGYSVSREKKESFPLTVTSAQKNPTAFYLCASSMRLASTDTQYFGPGTRLTVL.

Only one count was recorded for this clone. The chain joins TRBV9 to TRBJ2-7; 7 nucleotides align to TRBD2. Germline V gene data show CDR1 as SGDLS and CDR2 as YYNGEE. J lost 5 bases, V lost 0 bases, and 11 bases had no gene match. The CDR3 length is 16 residues. The CDR3 bases are TGTGCCAGCAGCGTAGGGCCCAGCGGGGCTAGTAACGAGCAGTACTTC. It is translated as CASSVGPSGASNEQYF.

This clone was counted a single time. The chain links TRBV21-1 to TRBJ2-5. TRBV21-1 represents a pseudogene. This CDR3 is 16 amino acids long. The CDR3, as DNA: TGTGCCAGCAGCAAAGATCGGAATCGCAAAAAAGAGACCCAGTACTTC. Its translation is CASSKDRNRKKETQYF.

This chain joins TRBV7-3 and TRBJ2-1; TRBD2 aligns across 14 bases. The J segment lost 6 bases and the V segment lost 5 bases, leaving 9 bases of the junction unmatched. The CDR3 is made up of 17 amino acids. Germline assignment: CDR1 SGHTA and CDR2 FQGTGA. CDR3 coding DNA: TGTGCCAGCAGCCCCGGGACTAGCGGGAGAGTGTTCAATGAGCAGTTCTTC. It encodes CASSPGTSGRVFNEQFF.

The genes are TRBV29-1 and TRBJ2-7; TRBD1 aligns across 12 bases. This CDR3 has 15 residues. Germline loops: CDR1 SQVTM, CDR2 ANQGSEA. Unmatched junction bases numbered 9, after V lost 3 bases and J lost 6 bases. The chain's CDR3 is CSVEVSGQGAGEQYF. As DNA, the CDR3 is TGCAGCGTTGAGGTATCGGGACAGGGGGCCGGCGAGCAGTACTTC.

This chain connects TRBV30 to TRBJ1-3; no definite D call. Germline CDR1 GTSNPN, CDR2 SVGIG (reference sequence). The V gene lost 3 bases and the J gene lost 5 bases, with 11 bases spanning the gap. The CDR3 is 13 amino acids. CDR3 bases: TGTGCCTGGAGACGCTCCGGGAGAAACACCATATATTTT. Its protein product is CAWRRSGRNTIYF.

This clone appeared a few times. The same CDR3 arises from other DNA sequences in this sample as well. The V gene is TRBV28, the J gene TRBJ2-7; D might be TRBD2 (5 bases). V was pared by 6 bases and J by 4 bases, with 10 bases between. The germline V gene has CDR1 MDHEN and CDR2 SYDVKM. CDR3 length: 12 residues. CDR3 bases: TGTGCCAGCAGCACTAGACGGTACGAGCAGTACTTC. It codes for CASSTRRYEQYF.

A few counts support this clone. The rearrangement links TRBV28 to TRBJ2-7; D unclear. Germline-derived CDR1 and CDR2 are MDHEN and SYDVKM. CDR3 length equals 14 residues. V dropped 3 bases and J dropped 2 bases, with 11 bases sitting between them. The CDR3: CASSFSNGAYEQYF. CDR3 DNA: TGTGCCAGCAGTTTCAGTAACGGAGCCTACGAGCAGTACTTC. The full variable domain, its missing parts supplied by reference TRBV28 and TRBJ2-7, is DVKVTQSSRYLVKRTGEKVFLECVQDMDHENMFWYRQDPGLGLRLIYFSYDVKMKEKGDIPEGYSVSREKKERFSLILESASTNQTSMYLCASSFSNGAYEQYFGPGTRLTVT.

The chain joins TRBV7-2 to TRBJ2-1; 14 nucleotides line up with TRBD2. The CDR3 consists of 17 residues. V gave up 0 bases and J gave up 12 bases; unmatched junction bases: 10. Germline assignment: CDR1 SGHTA and CDR2 FQGNSA. CDR3: CASSLAVATSGREAQFF. DNA for the CDR3: TGTGCCAGCAGCTTAGCAGTGGCGACTAGCGGGAGGGAGGCGCAGTTCTTC.

This clone came up once. The chain has TRBV6-5 and TRBJ1-1; TRBD1 matches at 7 bases. Germline trimming cut 7 bases from V and 1 base from J; bases unmatched to any gene: 6. The germline V gene encodes CDR1 MNHEY and CDR2 SVGAGI. This CDR3 region has 14 residues. CDR3 bases: TGTGCCAGCACCGAGGACAGGAGGAACACTGAAGCTTTCTTT. Its translation is CASTEDRRNTEAFF.

The gene calls are TRBV6-6 and TRBJ2-3; TRBD1 agrees at 8 bases. CDR3 length equals 14 residues. Unmatched junction bases numbered 2, after V lost 0 bases and J lost 6 bases. Germline V CDR1 and CDR2: MNHNY, SVGAGI (reference sequence). The CDR3 nucleotides read TGTGCCAGCAGTTACTCGACAGGGGCCGATACGCAGTATTTT. As protein: CASSYSTGADTQYF.

The rearrangement joins TRBV9 to TRBJ2-3, with D tentatively TRBD2 (7 bases). The V and J ends lost 0 bases and 1 base respectively, with 12 bases between them. CDR1 is SGDLS, CDR2 YYNGEE, per germline. This CDR3 spans 16 amino acids. In DNA, the CDR3 is TGTGCCAGCAGCGTAGATACGGGGGGCGGCACAGATACGCAGTATTTT. Amino acids: CASSVDTGGGTDTQYF.

The chain couples TRBV5-1 to TRBJ2-7; D assignment may be TRBD1 or TRBD2 (5 bases each). The CDR3 spans 15 residues. V was trimmed by 4 bases and J by 2 bases, leaving 16 bases between them. Germline V CDR1 and CDR2: SGHRS, YFSETQ. Here the CDR3 reads CASSTGPGETYEQYF. Written as DNA, the CDR3 is TGCGCCAGCAGCACAGGCCCCGGGGAGACCTACGAGCAGTACTTC. Full variable domain (outside the CDR3, taken from reference TRBV5-1 and TRBJ2-7): KAGVTQTPRYLIKTRGQQVTLSCSPISGHRSVSWYQQTPGQGLQFLFEYFSETQRNKGNFPGRFSGRQFSNSRSEMNVSTLELGDSALYLCASSTGPGETYEQYFGPGTRLTVT.

The chain recombines TRBV7-2 with TRBJ1-1, with a weak D call TRBD1 (5 bases). The CDR3 extends over 12 amino acids. The V and J ends lost 1 base and 10 bases respectively, with 10 bases between them. The germline V gene has CDR1 SGHTA and CDR2 FQGNSA. The CDR3 nucleotides read TGTGCCAGCAGCTTAGACGAGGGGTTAGCTTTCTTT. Its protein is CASSLDEGLAFF.

The V and J genes are TRBV7-9 and TRBJ1-6, with D unresolved. Per germline, CDR1 SEHNR and CDR2 FQNEAQ (reference sequence). The CDR3 consists of 13 residues. V was clipped by 2 bases and J by 10 bases, with 9 bases between them. CDR3 nucleotides: TGTGCCAGCAGCTTATTATCGGACTCACCCCTCCACTTT. Its translation: CASSLLSDSPLHF. The complete variable domain, with remaining parts taken from reference TRBV7-9 and TRBJ1-6, reads DTGVSQNPRHKITKRGQNVTFRCDPISEHNRLYWYRQTLGQGPEFLTYFQNEAQLEKSRLLSDRFSAERPKGSFSTLEIQRTEQGDSAMYLCASSLLSDSPLHFGNGTRLTVT.